The entry below describes one T cell receptor beta chain. CDR1 is SNHLY and CDR2 is FYNNEI in the germline V gene. V was pared by 4 bases and J by 3 bases, with 7 bases between. CDR3 size: 13 residues. The data stem from a study of blood T cell repertoires in COVID-19. For the study at large: The origin of the acute and convalescent COVID-19 samples was the United States, Italy and Spain.

The table came from immunoSEQ multiplex PCR; TCRdb's copy has only in-frame clones and leaves some out. The sample shows some 300,000 clones, roughly 88% of them seen only once. Sequenced input: peripheral blood. This sequence originates from a woman aged 30 to 39 who had recovered from COVID-19. This chain uses TRBV2 with TRBJ1-5; unclear D gene. CDR3: CASSAGYNQPQHF. DNA of the CDR3: TGTGCCAGCAGTGCGGGGTACAATCAGCCCCAGCATTTT.